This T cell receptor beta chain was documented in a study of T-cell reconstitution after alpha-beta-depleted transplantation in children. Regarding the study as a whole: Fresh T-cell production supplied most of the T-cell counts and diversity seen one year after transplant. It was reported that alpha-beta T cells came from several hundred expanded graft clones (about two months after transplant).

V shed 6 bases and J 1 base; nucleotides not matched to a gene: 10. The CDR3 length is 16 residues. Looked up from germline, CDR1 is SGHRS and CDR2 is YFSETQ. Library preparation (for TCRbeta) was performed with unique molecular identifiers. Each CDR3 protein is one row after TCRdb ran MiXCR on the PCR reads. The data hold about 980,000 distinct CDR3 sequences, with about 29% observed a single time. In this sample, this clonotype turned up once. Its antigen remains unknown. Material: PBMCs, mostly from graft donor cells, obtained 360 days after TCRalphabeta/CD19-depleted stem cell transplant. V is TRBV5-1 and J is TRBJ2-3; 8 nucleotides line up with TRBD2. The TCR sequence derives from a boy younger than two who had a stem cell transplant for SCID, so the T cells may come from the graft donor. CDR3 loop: CASNSRSRGGTDTQYF. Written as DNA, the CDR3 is TGCGCCAGCAACTCACGATCGCGGGGGGGCACAGATACGCAGTATTTT.